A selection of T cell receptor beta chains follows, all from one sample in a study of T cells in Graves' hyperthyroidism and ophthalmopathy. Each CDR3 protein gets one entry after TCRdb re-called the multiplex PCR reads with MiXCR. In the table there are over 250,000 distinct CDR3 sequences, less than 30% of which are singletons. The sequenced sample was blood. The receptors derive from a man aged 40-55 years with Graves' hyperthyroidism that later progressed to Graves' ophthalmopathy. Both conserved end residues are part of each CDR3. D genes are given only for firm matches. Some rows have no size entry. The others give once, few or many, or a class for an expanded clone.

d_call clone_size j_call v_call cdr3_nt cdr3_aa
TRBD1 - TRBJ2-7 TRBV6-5 TGTGCCAGCAGTTACTCGTCCGGGACAGGGGGCTACGAGCAGTACTTC CASSYSSGTGGYEQYF
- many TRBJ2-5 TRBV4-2 TGTGCCAGCAGCCTTACGGCCCGCCAAGAGACCCAGTACTTC CASSLTARQETQYF
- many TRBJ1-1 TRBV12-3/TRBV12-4 TGTGCCAGCAGCCAGTCAAGCGGAGCTTTCTTT CASSQSSGAFF
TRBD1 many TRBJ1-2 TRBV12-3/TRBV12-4 TGTGCCAGTACAAGACAGGGGGCGCAGTACTATGGCTACACCTTC CASTRQGAQYYGYTF
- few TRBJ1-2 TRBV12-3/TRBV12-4 TGTGCCAGCAGTTGGTTGAGTGGGGACACCTATGGCTACACCTTC CASSWLSGDTYGYTF
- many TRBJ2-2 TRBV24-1 TGTGCCACCGCAACCTCTACGGGAGTGCCCGGGGAGCTGTTTTTT CATATSTGVPGELFF
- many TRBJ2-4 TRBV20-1 TGCAGTGCTAGAGTCTCACAGACCCCAACCTGGTTAGCCAAAAACATTCAGTACTTC CSARVSQTPTWLAKNIQYF
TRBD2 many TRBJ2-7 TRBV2 TGTGCCAGCAGCCAAGCGCGGGAGCGATTTATCGACGAGCAGTACTTC CASSQARERFIDEQYF
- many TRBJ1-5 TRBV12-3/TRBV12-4 TGTGCCAGCAGTTTAGCGTCCCGACAGCCCCAGCATTTT CASSLASRQPQHF
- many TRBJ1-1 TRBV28 TGTGCCAGCAGTTTAGGGGGAGACGTCACTGAAGCTTTCTTT CASSLGGDVTEAFF
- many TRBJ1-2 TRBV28 TGTGCCAGCAGTTTTCGGGGGCCCTATGGCTACACCTTC CASSFRGPYGYTF
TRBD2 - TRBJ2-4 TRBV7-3 TGTGCCAGCAGCTTAGAAGGTAACAGCGGGAGCAGGAACATTCAGTACTTC CASSLEGNSGSRNIQYF
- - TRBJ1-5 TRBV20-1 TGCAGTGCTAGAGTTAGAGTCCCCCCGGGACTTAGCAATCAGCCCCAGCATTTT CSARVRVPPGLSNQPQHF
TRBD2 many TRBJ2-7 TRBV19 TGTGCCAGTAGTCTAGCGGGAGCGGTTCGATCCTACGAGCAGTACTTC CASSLAGAVRSYEQYF
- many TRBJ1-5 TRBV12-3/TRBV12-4 TGTGCCAGCAGTTTAGAGGATCAGCCCCAGCATTTT CASSLEDQPQHF
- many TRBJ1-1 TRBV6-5 TGTGCCAGCAGTAGCCAGGCGAACACTGAAGCTTTCTTT CASSSQANTEAFF
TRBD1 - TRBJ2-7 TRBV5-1 TGCGCCAGCAGCTTCGGACAGGGGGGACCCGGCGAGCAGTACTTC CASSFGQGGPGEQYF
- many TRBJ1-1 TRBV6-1 TGTGCCAGCAGACGATCACAGGTTAAGGGCACTGAAGCTTTCTTT CASRRSQVKGTEAFF
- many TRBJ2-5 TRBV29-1 TGCAGCGTTTCCCAAGAGACCCAGTACTTC CSVSQETQYF
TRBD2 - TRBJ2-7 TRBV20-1 TGCAGTGCTCTGATGAGCGGGGGGATGTACTTC CSALMSGGMYF
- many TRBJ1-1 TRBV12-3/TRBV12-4 TGTGCCAGCAGACAAAGGGAGGGGGACACTGAAGCTTTCTTT CASRQREGDTEAFF
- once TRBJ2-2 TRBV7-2 TGTGCCAGCAGCTTAGGGGGAAAGGAGACCGGGGAGCTGTTTTTT CASSLGGKETGELFF
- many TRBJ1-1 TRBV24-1 TGTGCCACCAGTGATGGGGGGTACACTGAAGCTTTCTTT CATSDGGYTEAFF
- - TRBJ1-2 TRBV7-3 TGTGCCAGCAGCTTAGGCCCGGGACCGAGCTATGGCTACACCTTC CASSLGPGPSYGYTF
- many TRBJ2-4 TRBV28 TGTGCCAGCAGTAAGACGAGGACTATTGGGGACATTCAGTACTTC CASSKTRTIGDIQYF
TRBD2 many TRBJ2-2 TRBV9 TGTGCCAGCAGCGTAGTTCCTAGCGGGAGGCACGGGGAGCTGTTTTTT CASSVVPSGRHGELFF
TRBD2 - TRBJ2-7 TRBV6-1 TGTGCCACCCTAGCGGGAGGTTACGAGCAGTACTTC CATLAGGYEQYF
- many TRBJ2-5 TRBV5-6 TGTGCCAGCAGCAGGGAAGGGACCCAGTACTTC CASSREGTQYF
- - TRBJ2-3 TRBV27 TGTGCCATCGGGTGGGATACGCAGTATTTT CAIGWDTQYF
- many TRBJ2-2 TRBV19 TGTGCCAGTAGTATATGGCCTGACCTGAACACCGGGGAGCTGTTTTTT CASSIWPDLNTGELFF
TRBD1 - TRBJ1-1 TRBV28 TGTGCCAGCAGTTTACAGGGGGCAGCTTTCTTT CASSLQGAAFF
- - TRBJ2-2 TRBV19 TGTGCCAGTAGTGCCACGGAGGGAACTAACACCGGGGAGCTGTTTTTT CASSATEGTNTGELFF
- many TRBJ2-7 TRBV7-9 TGTGCCAGCACTGAGGGCAGCTCTTGGTTCTACGAGCAGTACTTC CASTEGSSWFYEQYF
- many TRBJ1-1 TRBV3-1 TGTGCCAGCAGCCGGGACACTGAAGCTTTCTTT CASSRDTEAFF
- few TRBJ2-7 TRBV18 TGTGCCAGCTCACCTCCAGGGGGGAGAGCTCAGGGCTACGAGCAGTACTTC CASSPPGGRAQGYEQYF
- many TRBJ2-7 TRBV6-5 TGTGCCAGCAGCATTGCTAGAATCAGCTCCTACGAGCAGTACTTC CASSIARISSYEQYF
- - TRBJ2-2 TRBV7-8 TGTGCCAGCAGCTTAGGTCCGACCGGGGAGCTGTTTTTT CASSLGPTGELFF
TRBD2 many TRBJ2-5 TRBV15 TGTGCCACCAGCAGCCAAAAGCGGGAGTGGGAGACCCAGTACTTC CATSSQKREWETQYF
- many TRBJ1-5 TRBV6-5 TGTGCCAGCAGTTACTCCGGGAATAGCAATCAGCCCCAGCATTTT CASSYSGNSNQPQHF
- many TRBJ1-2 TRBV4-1 TGCGCCAGCAGCCAAGACAACGCACCGCCTATTGTCTATGGCTACACCTTC CASSQDNAPPIVYGYTF
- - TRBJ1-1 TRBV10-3 TGTGCCAACCCACCAACCGGTGGGGCGGCGAACACTGAAGCTTTCTTT CANPPTGGAANTEAFF
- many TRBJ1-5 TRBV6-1 TGTGCCAGCATTCCCGTCCTTACCAATCAGCCCCAGCATTTT CASIPVLTNQPQHF